Below, 26 T cell receptor beta chains from the same sample are listed, as sequenced in a study of cytomegalovirus exposure and HLA in healthy donors. 13 Jbeta primers and 60 Vbeta primers were used for the PCR. This table comes from immunoSEQ multiplex PCR, and its TCRdb copy is limited to in-frame clones, with some not included. The sample gives 90,000 to 120,000 clones, roughly 70% of which show up once; under 13% is in the top ten. Sequencing was done on a sample of PBMCs. The source of these receptors is a man aged 35 to 55 in good health and CMV-seropositive.

This rearrangement joins TRBV11-2 to TRBJ1-1, with TRBD1 as a possible D gene (6 bases). This CDR3 comprises 13 residues. The V gene lost 5 bases and the J gene lost 3 bases, with 10 bases spanning the gap. Germline CDR1 is SGHAT and CDR2 is FQNNGV. Here the CDR3 DNA reads TGTGCCAGCAGCGCAAACAGGGACACTGAAGCTTTCTTT. This translates into CASSANRDTEAFF.

The J gene is TRBJ1-2, the V gene TRBV5-1, with 7 bases lining up with TRBD1. This CDR3 comprises 12 residues. After removal of 2 bases from V and 6 bases from J, the junction contained 1 base not matched to a gene. Germline V lookup: CDR1 SGHRS, CDR2 YFSETQ. CDR3 sequence: CASSLQGNGYTF. In DNA, the CDR3 is TGCGCCAGCAGCTTACAGGGGAATGGCTACACCTTC.

This clone appeared a single time. CDR3 DNA: TGTGCCTGGAGTGTATGGCAAATCCCCTCCGAGCAGTACTTC. As protein: CAWSVWQIPSEQYF. The chain couples TRBV30 to TRBJ2-7; no reliable D call. The CDR3 covers 14 residues. Deletions cut 0 bases from V and 6 bases from J, with 15 bases between. CDR1 is GTSNPN, CDR2 SVGIG, per germline (reference sequence).

The rearrangement links TRBV7-6 to TRBJ2-1; weak D call: TRBD1 (5 bases). Germline CDR1 SGHVS, CDR2 FNYEAQ. The CDR3 runs 15 residues. Trimming took off 5 bases at V and 0 bases at J, with 11 bases between the two ends. The CDR3 protein is CASSGDSFSYNEQFF. CDR3 nucleotides: TGTGCCAGCAGCGGAGACAGCTTCTCCTACAATGAGCAGTTCTTC.

The rearrangement uses TRBV9 and TRBJ2-7; 7 bases map to TRBD1. Germline V gives CDR1 SGDLS, CDR2 YYNGEE. V lost 3 bases and J lost 1; bases outside the gene matches: 10. CDR3 size: 16 residues. For the CDR3, the DNA is TGTGCCAGCAGCGCGAGGGGGCTCAGAGAGTCCTACGAGCAGTACGTC. This gives the protein CASSARGLRESYEQYV.

The V and J genes are TRBV6-1 and TRBJ2-7; possibly TRBD1 for D (5 bases). Germline CDR1 is MNHNS and CDR2 is SASEGT. The V end lost 2 bases, the J end lost 6 bases, and 17 bases lay between the germline ends. This CDR3 has 15 amino acids. CDR3 sequence: CASSEQGAKRGEQYV. CDR3 DNA sequence: TGTGCCAGCAGTGAACAAGGGGCAAAAAGGGGCGAGCAGTACGTC.

The rearrangement joins TRBV5-6 to TRBJ2-1; D possibly corresponds to TRBD2 (7 bases). The CDR3 is 15 residues long. Germline CDR1 reads SGHDT; CDR2 reads YYEEEE. V lost 0 bases and J lost 9, with 16 bases in between. The CDR3 protein is CASSLGRGAGREQFF. In nucleotides, the CDR3 is TGTGCCAGCAGCTTGGGTCGGGGGGCGGGCCGTGAGCAGTTCTTC. Full variable domain (outside the CDR3, taken from reference TRBV5-6 and TRBJ2-1): DAGVTQSPTHLIKTRGQQVTLRCSPKSGHDTVSWYQQALGQGPQFIFQYYEEEERQRGNFPDRFSGHQFPNYSSELNVNALLLGDSALYLCASSLGRGAGREQFFGPGTRLTVL.

V is TRBV2 and J is TRBJ1-1, with a tentative D call TRBD1 (5 bases). CDR3 length: 18 amino acids. Trimming took off 5 bases at V and 1 base at J, with 23 bases between the two ends. Per germline, CDR1 SNHLY and CDR2 FYNNEI. This CDR3 is CASSTGSGEWETNTEAFF. Here the CDR3 DNA reads TGTGCCAGCAGTACTGGGTCGGGGGAGTGGGAAACGAACACTGAAGCTTTCTTT.

This chain uses TRBV28 with TRBJ2-5, with no clear D. CDR3 length equals 13 residues. CDR1 and CDR2 (germline): MDHEN, SYDVKM. The V end lost 6 bases, the J end lost 2 bases, and 10 bases lay between the germline ends. The CDR3 sequence is CASRRTFQETQYF. The CDR3 DNA reads as TGTGCCAGCAGGAGAACTTTTCAAGAGACCCAGTACTTC.

The V gene is TRBV7-3, the J gene TRBJ2-2, with 7 bases matching TRBD2. Germline loops: CDR1 SGHTA, CDR2 FQGTGA. The CDR3 is 15 amino acids. Trimming at V came to 2 bases and at J to 6 bases, leaving 6 bases not matched to a gene. CDR3 sequence (DNA): TGTGCCAGCAGCTTAGAGACTAGCCCCGCCGGGGAGCTGTTTTTT. As protein: CASSLETSPAGELFF.

The chain's CDR3 is CASSPGTDSYEQYF. CDR3 coding DNA: TGTGCCAGCTCGCCCGGGACAGACTCCTACGAGCAGTACTTC. The V gene is TRBV18, the J gene TRBJ2-7; 7 bases agree with TRBD1. Germline V gene lookup returns CDR1 KGHSH and CDR2 LQKENI. This CDR3 is built from 14 residues. V lost 6 bases to trimming and J lost 0 bases; unmatched junction nucleotides: 5.

The chain combines TRBV12-5 with TRBJ2-5, with TRBD1 as a possible D gene (6 bases). V lost 6 bases and J lost 2, with 16 bases in between. The CDR3 extends over 15 amino acids. Per germline, CDR1 LGHNT and CDR2 FRNRAP. This chain's CDR3 is CASGHTDRPQETQYF. Here the CDR3 DNA reads TGTGCTAGTGGCCATACAGACAGGCCTCAAGAGACCCAGTACTTC.

On this clone itself: The junction shows a germline mismatch at one end, possibly a read error. V gene TRBV7-7 combines with J gene TRBJ2-1; tentative D call: TRBD2 (5 bases). Germline V lookup: CDR1 SSHAT, CDR2 FNYEAQ (reference sequence). CDR3 size: 14 residues. The CDR3: CASSLSGDYNEQFF. CDR3 sequence (DNA): TGTGCTAGCAGCTTAAGCGGAGATTACAATGAGCAGTTCTTC.

Comments on this clone: At one boundary the junction diverges from the germline segment, which might be a read error. The identical CDR3 is also encoded by other nucleotide sequences in the sample. The chain recombines TRBV6-4 with TRBJ2-1; the D is unclear. Germline assignment: CDR1 MRHNA and CDR2 SNTAGT. The CDR3 sequence is 13 residues long. CDR3 in amino acids: CASSDSIRNEQFF. CDR3 sequence (DNA): TGCGCCAGCAGTGACTCGATCCGGAATGAGCAGTTCTTC.

The chain employs TRBV7-2 and TRBJ2-2, with 9 bases aligning to TRBD2. Germline V gene data show CDR1 as SGHTA and CDR2 as FQGNSA. V was pared by 3 bases and J by 6 bases, with 5 bases of the junction left unmatched. The CDR3 runs to 15 residues. CDR3 in amino acids: CASSLASGIAGELFF. CDR3 DNA sequence: TGTGCCAGCAGCTTGGCTAGCGGGATTGCCGGGGAGCTGTTTTTT.

The gene calls are TRBV11-3 and TRBJ2-5; D is perhaps TRBD1 (5 bases). CDR1 SGHNT and CDR2 YENEEA come from the germline V gene. Trimming cost V 0 bases and J 6 bases, with 8 bases left between them. The CDR3 runs 13 residues. DNA for the CDR3: TGTGCCAGCAGCTTAGAGCGACAGCAGACCCAGTACTTC. It codes for CASSLERQQTQYF.

In its sample, this clone was seen once. The genes are TRBV5-6 and TRBJ2-5; 7 positions match TRBD1. The J call may not be correct, given that the DNA end is closer to TRBJ2-7. Per the germline V gene, CDR1 is SGHDT and CDR2 is YYEEEE. The CDR3 loop spans 14 amino acids. DNA of the CDR3: TGTGCCAGCAGCCAAATCGGGACAGCCTACGAGCAGTACTTC. Encoded protein: CASSQIGTAYEQYF.

The gene calls are TRBV6-5 and TRBJ1-2; 11 bases fit TRBD1. The germline CDR1 and CDR2 sequences are MNHEY and SVGAGI. The CDR3 runs to 16 residues. The ends lost 2 bases at V and 5 bases at J; junction bases unmatched: 7. The CDR3 DNA sequence: TGTGCCAGCAGTTACAGGGCCGGGACAGGGGGTTATGGCTACACCTTC. Its protein is CASSYRAGTGGYGYTF.

The rearrangement joins TRBV11-3 to TRBJ2-1, with TRBD2 matching over 11 bases. Germline V gene lookup returns CDR1 SGHNT and CDR2 YENEEA. The CDR3 loop spans 15 amino acids. The junction had 12 bases not matched to a gene; V was cut back by 6 bases and J by 11 bases. The CDR3 region has the DNA TGTGCCAGCAGTACCGGGACTAGCGGTTTTCAAAAGCAGTTCTTC. This codes for CASSTGTSGFQKQFF.

This rearrangement joins TRBV6-5 to TRBJ2-5; 12 nucleotides match TRBD2. The CDR3 totals 15 residues. CDR1 is MNHEY and CDR2 is SVGAGI in the germline V gene. The J segment lost 4 bases and the V segment lost 9 bases, leaving 9 bases of the junction unmatched. In nucleotides, the CDR3 is TGTGCCAGTGCCTCGACTAGCGGGAGAGGAGAGACCCAGTACTTC. Residues: CASASTSGRGETQYF.

The rearrangement links TRBV9 to TRBJ2-5, with TRBD1 matching 9 bases. The J segment lost 4 bases and the V segment lost 3 bases, leaving 10 bases of the junction unmatched. CDR1 and CDR2 (germline): SGDLS, YYNGEE. The CDR3 length is 16 residues. CDR3 in DNA: TGTGCCAGCAGCGATCCGACAGGGGGGGGGACAGAGACCCAGTACTTC. Its protein product is CASSDPTGGGTETQYF.

The V gene is TRBV13, the J gene TRBJ2-5; 7 bases match TRBD2. CDR3 length: 17 amino acids. Trimming at V came to 4 bases and at J to 2 bases, leaving 13 bases not matched to a gene. Germline loops: CDR1 PRHDT, CDR2 FYEKMQ (reference sequence). CDR3 nucleotide sequence: TGTGCCAGCAGCTCCAACGCGGCTAGCGGTGCTCAAGAGACCCAGTACTTC. This codes for CASSSNAASGAQETQYF.

The rearrangement uses TRBV5-1 and TRBJ2-7; weak D call: TRBD2 (5 bases). Germline assignment: CDR1 SGHRS and CDR2 YFSETQ. The CDR3 length is 14 residues. Trimming took off 0 bases at V and 7 bases at J, with 14 bases between the two ends. As DNA, the CDR3 is TGCGCCAGCAGCTTGGCCACCTTACTAGGTGAGCAGTACTTC. This translates into CASSLATLLGEQYF.

In this sample, this clone turned up once. This chain connects TRBV30 to TRBJ2-7; TRBD1 matches 9 bases. The CDR3 loop spans 12 amino acids. CDR1 and CDR2 from the germline V gene are GTSNPN and SVGIG (reference sequence). V shed 4 bases and J 3 bases; nucleotides not matched to a gene: 1. The CDR3 is CAWMGQGYEQYF. The CDR3 bases are TGTGCCTGGATGGGACAGGGCTACGAGCAGTACTTC.

This chain uses TRBV7-2 with TRBJ2-7; D might be TRBD2 (5 bases). From germline, CDR1 is SGHTA and CDR2 FQGNSA. The CDR3 consists of 12 residues. Deletions cut 5 bases from V and 7 bases from J, with 12 bases between. The DNA of the CDR3 is TGTGCCAGCAGCCCCACGAGGGAGGAGCAGTACTTC. Its translation: CASSPTREEQYF.

The chain combines TRBV6-5 with TRBJ2-2; D is ambiguous. Germline CDR1 reads MNHEY; CDR2 reads SVGAGI. The V end lost 2 bases, the J end lost 2 bases, and 3 bases lay between the germline ends. This CDR3 comprises 13 residues. This CDR3 reads CASSYTNTGELFF. The CDR3 nucleotides are TGTGCCAGCAGTTACACAAACACCGGGGAGCTGTTTTTT.